This paragraph covers one T cell receptor (beta chain) sequence. The antigen is not known. Trimming stripped 1 base from V and 1 base from J, with 14 bases between. This CDR3 spans 15 amino acids. The germline V gene encodes CDR1 DFQATT and CDR2 SNEGSKA (reference sequence). This specimen belongs to a study of T-cell memory formation after mild COVID-19. The study, taken as a whole, reports: The study detected some responding clones in pre-infection memory, suggesting cross-reactive memory joined. Those CD4+ clones that contracted were mainly in CM and EM (CD8+ ones in EMRA).

A single record per CDR3 protein comes from TCRdb applying MiXCR to the 5' RACE reads. The sample holds under 550,000 distinct CDR3 sequences, about 20% seen once. The sequenced material came from PBMCs or a T cell subset sorted from them (not recorded which). The receptor's source is an adult woman who had mild COVID-19 (a few samples of this study predate the infection). Cell type and time point are not known. V is TRBV20-1 and J is TRBJ2-7; TRBD1 is a possible D gene (6 bases). The CDR3 protein is CSARARTAWSYEQYF. CDR3 nucleotides: TGCAGTGCTAGAGCCAGGACAGCATGGTCCTACGAGCAGTACTTC.